Below, 14 T cell receptor beta chains from the same sample are listed, as sequenced in a study of blood T cell repertoires in COVID-19. Assay: immunoSEQ multiplex PCR; the TCRdb copy retains only in-frame clones and omits some. This sample has some 140,000 clones, with approximately 86% found just once. Sample: peripheral blood. The receptors originated from a woman in her forties or fifties who had recovered from COVID-19.

The V and J genes are TRBV5-5 and TRBJ1-1, with D tentatively TRBD1 (6 bases). The length of the CDR3 is 18 residues. Germline assignment: CDR1 SGHKS and CDR2 YYEKEE (reference sequence). V was cut by 1 base and J by 0 bases, with 19 bases left in between. For the CDR3, the DNA is TGTGCCAGCAGCTTGAGGGGGACATTGCGCGGTATGAACACTGAAGCTTTCTTT. As protein: CASSLRGTLRGMNTEAFF. The full variable domain, with the rest looked up from reference TRBV5-5 and TRBJ1-1, is DAGVTQSPTHLIKTRGQQVTLRCSPISGHKSVSWYQQVLGQGPQFIFQYYEKEERGRGNFPDRFSARQFPNYSSELNVNALLLGDSALYLCASSLRGTLRGMNTEAFFGQGTRLTVV.

This clone was seen a single time. The rearrangement joins TRBV27 to TRBJ2-6, with D possibly TRBD1 on 6 matching bases. Germline V gene lookup returns CDR1 MNHEY and CDR2 SMNVEV (reference sequence). V was cut by 8 bases and J by 0 bases, with 17 bases left in between. CDR3 length: 17 residues. CDR3 sequence reads: CASSPADSSSGANVLTF. For the CDR3, the DNA is TGTGCCAGCTCGCCGGCGGACAGTAGCTCTGGGGCCAACGTCCTGACTTTC.

This chain connects TRBV6-5 to TRBJ1-2, with 9 positions matching TRBD1. J lost 8 bases, V lost 8 bases, and 12 bases had no gene match. Germline V gene sequence: CDR1 MNHEY, CDR2 SVGAGI. CDR3 length: 14 residues. The DNA for the CDR3 is TGTGCCAGCGCCCCGGGACAGGGAAGTCAGGGCTACACCTTC. Its protein product is CASAPGQGSQGYTF.

The chain recombines TRBV6-5 with TRBJ1-2; TRBD1 aligns across 9 bases. CDR3 size: 16 residues. The V gene end was trimmed by 2 bases and the J gene end by 0 bases; junction bases not matched to a gene: 4. CDR1 and CDR2 from the germline V gene are MNHEY and SVGAGI. The CDR3 region is CASSYRGDRANYGYTF. The CDR3 nucleotides are TGTGCCAGCAGTTACCGAGGGGACAGGGCTAACTATGGCTACACCTTC.

This sequence joins TRBV7-2 and TRBJ1-1, with D uncertain. Deletions cut 1 base from V and 1 base from J, with 10 bases between. The CDR3 is made up of 15 amino acids. Germline assignment: CDR1 SGHTA and CDR2 FQGNSA. In DNA form, the CDR3 reads TGTGCCAGCAGCTTAGTTTGGGGAGCGAACACTGAAGCTTTCTTT. It translates to CASSLVWGANTEAFF.

This clone was seen more than once but under ten times. J is TRBJ2-7 and V is TRBV5-1, with 9 bases identical to TRBD2. Germline lookup yields CDR1 SGHRS and CDR2 YFSETQ. The V gene end was trimmed by 6 bases and the J gene end by 7 bases; junction bases not matched to a gene: 11. The CDR3 is made up of 14 amino acids. The CDR3 DNA sequence: TGCGCCAGCAAATCGGAGCGGGGGGTGAGGGAGCAGTACTTC. Translation: CASKSERGVREQYF. Full variable domain (outside the CDR3, taken from reference TRBV5-1 and TRBJ2-7): KAGVTQTPRYLIKTRGQQVTLSCSPISGHRSVSWYQQTPGQGLQFLFEYFSETQRNKGNFPGRFSGRQFSNSRSEMNVSTLELGDSALYLCASKSERGVREQYFGPGTRLTVT.

With regard to this clone: The sample carries other DNA sequences with the same CDR3. This chain connects TRBV18 to TRBJ1-1, with D unresolved. The CDR3 is 13 residues long. The ends were cut back, 1 base at V and 3 bases at J, with 6 bases in the middle. Looked up from germline, CDR1 is KGHSH and CDR2 is LQKENI. For the CDR3, the DNA is TGTGCCAGCTCACCACGCGGGGACACTGAAGCTTTCTTT. It specifies CASSPRGDTEAFF. Filled out from reference TRBV18 and TRBJ1-1, the complete variable domain reads NAGVMQNPRHLVRRRGQEARLRCSPMKGHSHVYWYRQLPEEGLKFMVYLQKENIIDESGMPKERFSAEFPKEGPSILRIQQVVRGDSAAYFCASSPRGDTEAFFGQGTRLTVV.

This clone was recorded once. The CDR3 sequence: CAISESGQGNSPLHF. The CDR3 DNA follows: TGTGCCATCAGTGAGTCGGGGCAGGGTAATTCACCCCTCCACTTT. This rearrangement joins TRBV10-3 to TRBJ1-6; a possible D gene is TRBD1 (5 bases). The CDR3 runs 15 residues. Germline V gene lookup returns CDR1 ENHRY and CDR2 SYGVKD. V lost 0 bases and J lost 6, with 9 bases in between.

This clone has only one observation. The rearrangement links TRBV2 to TRBJ2-1, with 7 nucleotides matching TRBD2. CDR3 length equals 13 residues. J gave up 6 bases and V 8 bases, and 7 bases lay outside the gene matches. CDR1 is SNHLY, CDR2 FYNNEI, per germline. This chain's CDR3 is CASLGLHRNEQFF. The CDR3, as DNA: TGTGCCAGCCTGGGACTACATCGCAATGAGCAGTTCTTC.

The chain has TRBV6-2 or TRBV6-3 and TRBJ2-1, with 12 bases identical to TRBD2. CDR3 length: 14 amino acids. The ends lost 4 bases at V and 12 bases at J; junction bases unmatched: 7. Per germline, CDR1 MNHEY and CDR2 SVGEGT. Here the CDR3 reads CASSSASGRASQFF. DNA of the CDR3: TGTGCCAGCAGTTCGGCTAGCGGGAGGGCTTCGCAGTTCTTC.

This clone was detected only a few times. The gene calls are TRBV7-9 and TRBJ2-3; D is unresolved. Germline values: CDR1 SEHNR, CDR2 FQNEAQ (reference sequence). Trimming took off 2 bases at V and 1 base at J, with 7 bases between the two ends. The CDR3 spans 14 residues. In DNA form, the CDR3 reads TGTGCCAGCAGCTTATGGCAAGGCACAGATACGCAGTATTTT. It yields the protein CASSLWQGTDTQYF.

The chain links TRBV6-5 to TRBJ2-6; 9 bases are shared with TRBD1. V gave up 9 bases and J gave up 1 base; unmatched junction bases: 4. The CDR3 sequence is 15 residues long. Germline V gene sequence: CDR1 MNHEY, CDR2 SVGAGI. The CDR3 here is CASRTGDSGANVLTF. The DNA for the CDR3 is TGTGCCAGTAGGACAGGGGATTCTGGGGCCAACGTCCTGACTTTC.

The V and J genes are TRBV30 and TRBJ2-1; TRBD2 might be the D (6 bases). The CDR3 contains 17 residues. CDR1 and CDR2 (germline): GTSNPN, SVGIG (reference sequence). V was trimmed by 0 bases and J by 8 bases, leaving 23 bases between them. The CDR3: CAWSVLARRAKFYEQFF. CDR3 sequence (DNA): TGTGCCTGGAGTGTTCTCGCCCGGAGGGCGAAGTTCTATGAGCAGTTCTTC.

The gene calls are TRBV6-5 and TRBJ1-2, with unresolved D. V lost 0 bases and J lost 4, with 6 bases in between. This CDR3 has 13 residues. In germline, CDR1 is MNHEY, CDR2 SVGAGI. DNA for the CDR3: TGTGCCAGCAGTTACTCGGGGAGCTATGGCTACACCTTC. Translated, it gives CASSYSGSYGYTF.